The sequence of this T cell receptor beta chain was determined in a study of type 1 regulatory T cells. Study-wide background: An in vitro protocol generated T-allo10, a Tr1-enriched, alloantigen-specific CD4 T cell product.

TCRdb ran MiXCR on the reads and lists one entry per CDR3 protein. The sample contains 80,000 to 100,000 distinct CDR3 sequences, 25% to 40% of which appear only once. Germline CDR1 is LGHNT and CDR2 is FRNRAP. The trim removed 7 bases at V and 3 bases at J, leaving 3 bases unmatched. The length of the CDR3 is 12 residues. The source is a human donor in good health. Specimen: CD4+ T cells, either the whole sample or a sorted fraction (not recorded which). The chain combines TRBV12-5 with TRBJ2-7; TRBD1 matches at 7 bases. The CDR3 DNA reads TGTGCTAGTGCGGGACAGTTCTACGAGCAGTACTTC. It is translated as CASAGQFYEQYF.